This T cell receptor (beta chain) was retrieved from a study of CD8 T cells in ankylosing spondylitis. Points from the study as a whole: Characteristic, it appeared, of ankylosing spondylitis blood was a TCR beta motif of 7 or 8 highly homologous variants.

A single record per CDR3 protein comes from TCRdb applying MiXCR to the 5' RACE reads. Of around 770,000 distinct CDR3 sequences in the sample, around a fifth are singletons; the top ten hold 15% to 20%. There are a few counts of this clonotype. The antigen remains undetermined. This CDR3 region has 16 residues. V was pared by 2 bases and J by 0 bases, with 12 bases between. Germline values: CDR1 SGHRS, CDR2 YFSETQ. Sequenced sample: blood, either unsorted or a sorted T cell fraction (not recorded which). This sequence joins TRBV5-1 and TRBJ1-3; possibly TRBD1 for D (6 bases). The source of this sequence is a male donor with ankylosing spondylitis. The CDR3 region has the DNA TGCGCCAGCAGCTTAACGACAGGCCACTCTGGAAACACCATATATTTT. It yields the protein CASSLTTGHSGNTIYF.